This T cell receptor beta chain was sequenced in a study of blood T cell repertoires in COVID-19. Whole-study context: From the United States, Italy and Spain came samples of acute and convalescent COVID-19. Sources were T cells, B-cell-depleted T cells, or PBMCs; the material itself was cDNA or gDNA.

Losses at the gene ends were 3 bases for V and 4 bases for J; bases not matched to a gene: 2. Per the germline V gene, CDR1 is SGHRS and CDR2 is YFSETQ. The CDR3 length is 14 residues. Here immunoSEQ multiplex PCR was the method, and the copy in TCRdb shows in-frame clones only, minus some. Here the sample spans a few hundred thousand clones, roughly nine tenths being singletons. The sequenced material came from peripheral blood. The receptor's source is a man between 35 and 55 years old with acute or convalescent COVID-19. The V gene is TRBV5-1, the J gene TRBJ2-5; 11 nucleotides align to TRBD1. The CDR3 loop is CASSWDRGGETQYF. CDR3 coding DNA: TGCGCCAGCAGCTGGGACAGGGGGGGAGAGACCCAGTACTTC.